Listed below are T cell receptor beta chains from one sample, sequenced in a study of PD-L1 blockade in urothelial cancer. Repertoires were generated with immunoSEQ multiplex PCR, while TCRdb's copy carries only in-frame clones and drops some. The sample consists of about 63,000 clones, 81% of them appearing once. Material: PBMCs, obtained around atezolizumab (anti-PD-L1) treatment. Source of these receptors: a man between 65 and 79 years old with urothelial cancer. Both conserved end residues are part of each CDR3. The D gene is left open where the match is weak. Clone size, where shown, is once, few, many, or a class for clones that have expanded.

d_gene,v_gene,j_gene,abundance,CDR3aa,CDR3nt
-,TRBV29-1,TRBJ1-1,-,CSALGRGRGANTEAFF,TGCAGCGCCCTGGGGAGGGGAAGGGGTGCGAACACTGAAGCTTTCTTT
TRBD2,TRBV5-4,TRBJ2-2,once,CASSPGTSGSNTGELFF,TGTGCCAGCAGCCCCGGGACTAGCGGGTCGAACACCGGGGAGCTGTTTTTT
-,TRBV7-9,TRBJ1-2,-,CASSLPADTVYTF,TGTGCCAGCAGCTTACCCGCGGACACAGTATACACCTTC
-,TRBV15,TRBJ1-5,-,CATSGRSQSNQPQHF,TGTGCCACCAGCGGAAGGAGTCAGAGCAATCAGCCCCAGCATTTT
TRBD1,TRBV2,TRBJ2-7,few,CASSEGQGSHEQYF,TGTGCCAGCAGTGAGGGACAGGGTTCCCACGAGCAGTACTTC
-,TRBV10-3,TRBJ2-1,-,CAISELDGRSYNEQFF,TGTGCCATCAGTGAGCTTGACGGCAGGTCCTACAATGAGCAGTTCTTC
-,TRBV18,TRBJ2-5,-,CASSPPRDIRGETQYF,TGTGCCAGCTCACCCCCACGTGACATCAGGGGAGAGACCCAGTACTTC
-,TRBV7-2,TRBJ2-5,-,CASSLGTEETQYF,TGTGCCAGCAGCTTAGGGACTGAAGAGACCCAGTACTTC
-,TRBV6-1,TRBJ1-1,-,CASNRGRSRGAFF,TGTGCCAGCAATAGGGGCAGATCCCGTGGGGCTTTCTTT
TRBD2,TRBV11-3,TRBJ2-1,-,CASRTGGAYNEQFF,TGTGCCAGCCGCACGGGAGGGGCCTACAATGAGCAGTTCTTC
TRBD1,TRBV5-1,TRBJ1-5,-,CASSKPGTGWNSNQPQHF,TGCGCCAGCAGCAAACCCGGGACAGGATGGAATAGCAATCAGCCCCAGCATTTT
TRBD1,TRBV5-1,TRBJ1-2,-,CASSLETGGGNYGYTF,TGCGCCAGCAGCTTGGAGACAGGGGGCGGAAACTATGGCTACACCTTC
-,TRBV30,TRBJ1-1,-,CAWSVLTGRAEAFF,TGTGCCTGGAGTGTACTGACGGGGAGGGCTGAAGCTTTCTTT
-,TRBV6-5,TRBJ2-1,-,CASSYERQTYNEQFF,TGTGCCAGCAGTTATGAGCGGCAGACCTACAATGAGCAGTTCTTC
TRBD1,TRBV19,TRBJ2-3,once,CASRDRGQTDTQYF,TGTGCCAGTAGGGACAGGGGGCAGACAGATACGCAGTATTTT
-,TRBV7-2,TRBJ2-4,-,CASSRGLAENIQYF,TGTGCCAGCAGCCGGGGGCTAGCGGAAAACATTCAGTACTTC
-,TRBV9,TRBJ1-1,once,CASSYAGGNTEAFF,TGTGCCAGCAGCTACGCCGGGGGGAACACTGAAGCTTTCTTT
TRBD1,TRBV10-3,TRBJ1-5,few,CAISEGQVAQPQHF,TGTGCCATCAGTGAGGGACAGGTTGCACAGCCCCAGCATTTT
-,TRBV7-2,TRBJ1-1,-,CASSLSHSLGNTEAFF,TGTGCCAGCAGCTTATCTCACAGCCTTGGGAACACTGAAGCTTTCTTT
-,TRBV5-6,TRBJ2-7,-,CASSPTGDSYSYEQYF,TGTGCCAGCAGCCCAACCGGCGACAGCTACTCCTACGAGCAGTACTTC
-,TRBV2,TRBJ2-1,-,CASGAAGPLYNEQFF,TGTGCCAGCGGGGCGGCGGGACCTTTGTACAATGAGCAGTTCTTC
-,TRBV7-2,TRBJ2-2,once,CASSLASGHTGELFF,TGTGCCAGCAGCTTAGCCAGCGGACACACCGGGGAGCTGTTTTTT
TRBD1,TRBV5-1,TRBJ1-1,-,CASSSTGAGTEAFF,TGCGCCAGCAGCTCCACAGGGGCAGGGACTGAAGCTTTCTTT
TRBD2,TRBV9,TRBJ2-1,-,CASSVVASGGSYNEQFF,TGTGCCAGCAGCGTAGTGGCTAGCGGGGGGTCGTACAATGAGCAGTTCTTC
-,TRBV11-2,TRBJ1-4,-,CASSLNPTGGREKLFF,TGTGCCAGCAGTTTAAATCCCACGGGGGGCAGGGAAAAACTGTTTTTT
TRBD1,TRBV5-6,TRBJ2-1,-,CASSLGQGAREQFF,TGTGCCAGCAGCCTCGGACAGGGGGCGCGAGAGCAGTTCTTC
TRBD1,TRBV10-3,TRBJ1-3,-,CAISASRGQGNTIYF,TGTGCCATCAGTGCCTCCCGGGGACAGGGAAACACCATATATTTT
TRBD1,TRBV6-6,TRBJ1-6,-,CASRQGAGDNSPLHF,TGTGCCAGCAGGCAGGGGGCGGGGGATAATTCACCCCTCCACTTT
-,TRBV12-5,TRBJ2-3,-,CASGFWAGKGTDTQYF,TGTGCTAGTGGTTTTTGGGCGGGAAAGGGCACAGATACGCAGTATTTT
TRBD2,TRBV5-1,TRBJ2-3,once,CASALTSGGGDTQYF,TGCGCCAGCGCCCTCACTAGCGGGGGGGGAGATACGCAGTATTTT
TRBD1,TRBV19,TRBJ1-2,-,CASNNLQGADYYGYTF,TGTGCCAGTAACAACCTACAGGGGGCGGACTACTATGGCTACACCTTC
TRBD1,TRBV6-6,TRBJ2-1,-,CASSFDRGYNEQFF,TGTGCCAGCAGTTTTGACAGGGGCTACAATGAGCAGTTCTTC
-,TRBV7-9,TRBJ1-3,-,CASSFTSSGNTIYF,TGTGCCAGCAGCTTCACTAGCTCTGGAAACACCATATATTTT
TRBD2,TRBV4-2,TRBJ2-7,-,CASSQEGTSGTYEQYF,TGTGCCAGCAGCCAAGAAGGGACTAGCGGAACCTACGAGCAGTACTTC
TRBD1,TRBV5-6,TRBJ1-1,-,CASSLQGANTEAFF,TGTGCCAGCAGCTTGCAGGGGGCGAACACTGAAGCTTTCTTT
TRBD2,TRBV10-2,TRBJ2-5,-,CASRYSGGPTETQYF,TGCGCCAGCAGATATAGCGGGGGCCCGACGGAGACCCAGTACTTC
TRBD2,TRBV5-1,TRBJ2-5,-,CASSPTSGVLGETQYF,TGCGCCAGCAGCCCGACTAGCGGGGTTCTGGGGGAGACCCAGTACTTC
-,TRBV4-2,TRBJ1-4,few,CASSQDRDNEKLFF,TGTGCCAGCAGCCAAGATAGAGATAATGAAAAACTGTTTTTT
TRBD1,TRBV7-2,TRBJ2-7,-,CASSLGQGAYEQYF,TGTGCCAGCAGCCTTGGACAGGGTGCCTACGAGCAGTACTTC